The 15 T cell receptor beta chains in this list originate from one sample, sequenced in a study of Graves' ophthalmopathy and Graves' hyperthyroidism. Scientists amplified the TCR beta CDR3 regions from RNA transcripts. HTBI-primed first-round RT-PCR preceded second-round multiplex PCR. TCRdb passed the multiplex PCR reads through MiXCR, listing each CDR3 protein once. The sample holds hundreds of thousands of distinct CDR3 sequences, 22% seen once. The sequenced sample consisted of peripheral blood. The receptors derive from a woman between 18 and 30 years old with stable Graves' hyperthyroidism. Some clones in this sample may be carry-over from other donors' samples.

This clonotype was detected ten times or more. V usage is TRBV28 and J usage is TRBJ2-7; D is uncertain. The CDR3 length is 15 residues. CDR1 and CDR2 from the germline V gene are MDHEN and SYDVKM. Trimming left V 5 bases short and J 0 bases short, with 14 bases between. This CDR3 is CASSTHPDTSYEQYF. The CDR3 DNA follows: TGTGCCAGCAGTACCCACCCGGATACCTCCTACGAGCAGTACTTC. The variable domain in full, completed from reference TRBV28 and TRBJ2-7, reads DVKVTQSSRYLVKRTGEKVFLECVQDMDHENMFWYRQDPGLGLRLIYFSYDVKMKEKGDIPEGYSVSREKKERFSLILESASTNQTSMYLCASSTHPDTSYEQYFGPGTRLTVT.

The table lists this clonotype with a few counts. This chain connects TRBV12-3 or TRBV12-4 to TRBJ2-7; TRBD1 agrees at 7 bases. J was trimmed by 3 bases and V by 6 bases; bases with no gene match: 5. The CDR3 is 13 residues long. CDR3 residues: CASSTQGIYEQYF. CDR3 in DNA: TGTGCCAGCAGCACACAGGGGATCTACGAGCAGTACTTC.

This clonotype was detected many times. V is TRBV9 and J is TRBJ2-2, with D perhaps matching TRBD1 (6 bases). The CDR3 covers 16 residues. Germline CDR1 is SGDLS and CDR2 is YYNGEE. With 4 bases removed from V and 1 base from J, the gap between germline ends came to 14 bases. DNA of the CDR3: TGTGCCAGCAGCTTATCCGGGACAAGGAACACCGGGGAGCTGTTTTTT. Its protein is CASSLSGTRNTGELFF.

The chain recombines TRBV14 with TRBJ2-7; D is possibly TRBD1 (6 bases). The V end lost 1 base, the J end lost 2 bases, and 12 bases lay between the germline ends. The germline CDR1 and CDR2 sequences are SGHDN and FVKESK. The CDR3 is made up of 15 amino acids. CDR3 residues: CASSQARQDTYEQYF. The CDR3 DNA follows: TGTGCCAGCAGCCAAGCCCGACAGGACACCTACGAGCAGTACTTC. Complete variable domain (other parts from reference TRBV14 and TRBJ2-7): EAGVTQFPSHSVIEKGQTVTLRCDPISGHDNLYWYRRVMGKEIKFLLHFVKESKQDESGMPNNRFLAERTGGTYSTLKVQPAELEDSGVYFCASSQARQDTYEQYFGPGTRLTVT.

This clonotype was seen ten or more times. The rearrangement uses TRBV12-3 or TRBV12-4 and TRBJ1-1; D call uncertain. V was trimmed by 8 bases and J by 0 bases, leaving 13 bases between them. The CDR3 has 14 amino acids. CDR3 in DNA: TGTGCCAGCGGTCCCTCGACGGTGAACACTGAAGCTTTCTTT. This translates into CASGPSTVNTEAFF.

In its sample, this clonotype was seen many times. The chain joins TRBV20-1 to TRBJ1-2; D uncertain. This CDR3 comprises 14 residues. The germline gives CDR1 DFQATT, CDR2 SNEGSKA (reference sequence). V was pared by 3 bases and J by 0 bases, with 11 bases between. CDR3 sequence (DNA): TGCAGTGCTAGCGGACGGATAGCTAACTATGGCTACACCTTC. Encoded protein: CSASGRIANYGYTF.

This clonotype appeared many times. The chain uses TRBV2 and TRBJ2-7, with no clear D. Per germline, CDR1 SNHLY and CDR2 FYNNEI. V dropped 6 bases and J dropped 0 bases, with 12 bases sitting between them. The CDR3 spans 14 residues. The CDR3 spells CASRNGRHSYEQYF. The CDR3, as DNA: TGTGCCAGCAGAAACGGACGGCACTCCTACGAGCAGTACTTC. The full variable domain, in which reference TRBV2 and TRBJ2-7 provide the parts outside the CDR3, is EPEVTQTPSHQVTQMGQEVILRCVPISNHLYFYWYRQILGQKVEFLVSFYNNEISEKSEIFDDQFSVERPDGSNFTLKIRSTKLEDSAMYFCASRNGRHSYEQYFGPGTRLTVT.

This clonotype was detected a few times. V and J are TRBV11-2 and TRBJ2-6; perhaps TRBD2 as D (5 bases). CDR1 and CDR2 from the germline V gene are SGHAT and FQNNGV. This CDR3 region has 16 residues. V was pared by 5 bases and J by 0 bases, with 11 bases between. The CDR3 nucleotides read TGTGCCAGCAGCCCATTCGACTACTCTGGGGCCAACGTCCTGACTTTC. Amino acids: CASSPFDYSGANVLTF.

This clonotype was counted at least ten times. The rearrangement links TRBV7-2 to TRBJ1-5; D possibly corresponds to TRBD1 (6 bases). The CDR3 totals 15 residues. V was cut by 6 bases and J by 1 base, with 13 bases left in between. Germline loops: CDR1 SGHTA, CDR2 FQGNSA. In DNA, the CDR3 is TGTGCCAGCAGTCAACAGGGTCTGAGCAATCAGCCCCAGCATTTT. Its protein product is CASSQQGLSNQPQHF.

In its sample, this clonotype was seen many times. This rearrangement joins TRBV6-2 or TRBV6-3 to TRBJ2-7; TRBD2 matches at 11 bases. Germline values: CDR1 MNHEY, CDR2 SVGEGT. This CDR3 is built from 15 residues. The junction had 3 bases not matched to a gene; V was cut back by 5 bases and J by 0 bases. CDR3 sequence reads: CASSGLAGFSYEQYF. CDR3 coding DNA: TGTGCCAGCAGTGGACTAGCGGGCTTCTCCTACGAGCAGTACTTC.

This clonotype was observed at least ten times. The rearrangement uses TRBV6-2 or TRBV6-3 and TRBJ1-5, with D unresolved. Trimming cost V 6 bases and J 0 bases, with 18 bases left between them. Germline loops: CDR1 MNHEY, CDR2 SVGEGT. This CDR3 comprises 17 residues. The DNA for the CDR3 is TGTGCCAGCAGCCGTGCTTCTTCAGACTATAGCAATCAGCCCCAGCATTTT. This gives the protein CASSRASSDYSNQPQHF.

In this sample, this clonotype turned up a few times. The V call is TRBV19, the J call TRBJ2-7; the D gene is possibly TRBD2 (6 bases). V dropped 1 base and J dropped 1 base, with 11 bases sitting between them. In germline, CDR1 is LNHDA, CDR2 SQIVND (reference sequence). The CDR3 totals 15 residues. This CDR3 is CASSIVAGGSYEQYF. The DNA for the CDR3 is TGTGCCAGTAGTATAGTTGCTGGGGGGTCCTACGAGCAGTACTTC.

This clonotype was found many times. The rearrangement uses TRBV18 and TRBJ1-1; D is possibly TRBD1 (5 bases). CDR1 is KGHSH, CDR2 LQKENI, per germline. The CDR3 has 13 residues. V was pared by 3 bases and J by 6 bases, with 11 bases between. In nucleotides, the CDR3 is TGTGCCAGCTCACCTGGGACGCGCGCTGAAGCTTTCTTT. Its translation: CASSPGTRAEAFF.

This clonotype was seen many times. J is TRBJ1-5 and V is TRBV12-3 or TRBV12-4; D gene uncertain. V lost 4 bases to trimming and J lost 0 bases, with 7 bases between them. The CDR3 totals 14 residues. CDR3 coding DNA: TGTGCCAGCAGTTGGAGCGATAGCAATCAGCCCCAGCATTTT. Translation gives CASSWSDSNQPQHF.

This clonotype was recorded many times. This sequence joins TRBV28 and TRBJ1-1, with a possible D match to TRBD1 (5 bases). Germline V gene sequence: CDR1 MDHEN, CDR2 SYDVKM. This CDR3 is 13 amino acids long. The V gene lost 5 bases and the J gene lost 8 bases, with 15 bases spanning the gap. CDR3 amino acids: CASSRRGVLEAFF. CDR3 nucleotides: TGTGCCAGCAGTAGGCGAGGGGTCCTCGAAGCTTTCTTT. Full variable domain (outside the CDR3, taken from reference TRBV28 and TRBJ1-1): DVKVTQSSRYLVKRTGEKVFLECVQDMDHENMFWYRQDPGLGLRLIYFSYDVKMKEKGDIPEGYSVSREKKERFSLILESASTNQTSMYLCASSRRGVLEAFFGQGTRLTVV.